The 16 T cell receptor beta chains presented below share a single source sample, sequenced in a study of molecular identifiers for immune sequencing clone quantification. TCRdb reprocessed the PCR reads via MiXCR and lists one record per CDR3 protein. The table has about 12,000 distinct CDR3 sequences, 16% seen once. The sample consisted of naive CD8+ T cells from blood, with Jurkat cell RNA spiked in. Subset: FACS-sorted CD8+CD4-CCR7+CD45RA+ naive T cells. All receptors derive from a human donor in good health. Some libraries in this study had Jurkat cell RNA spiked in.

Concerning this clonotype itself: This may be a read error, as it is one base from a much larger clone. V is TRBV12-3 or TRBV12-4 and J is TRBJ1-1; possible D gene TRBD1, 5 bases. The CDR3 is 14 residues long. The DNA for the CDR3 is TGTGCCAGCAGTTTAGAGTGGCAGGGCACTAAAGCTTTCTTT. This codes for CASSLEWQGTKAFF.

Many counts were recorded for this clonotype. The CDR3 region has the DNA TGTGCCAGCAGCTTAGGAACTAGCGGCGGCACAGATACGCAGTATTTT. This codes for CASSLGTSGGTDTQYF. The chain recombines TRBV11-2 with TRBJ2-3; 8 bases are shared with TRBD2. Germline V gene data show CDR1 as SGHAT and CDR2 as FQNNGV. The junction had 4 bases not matched to a gene; V was cut back by 1 base and J by 1 base. This CDR3 comprises 16 residues.

The CDR3 reads CASSPGPLHPDQYF. CDR3 bases: TGTGCCAGCAGCCCCGGACCTTTGCACCCAGATCAGTACTTC. The genes are TRBV12-3 or TRBV12-4 and TRBJ2-7; unclear D gene. The length of the CDR3 is 14 residues. V lost 6 bases and J lost 10, with 22 bases in between.

This clonotype was counted ten times or more. V is TRBV27 and J is TRBJ2-1; TRBD2 agrees at 12 bases. Germline V gene lookup returns CDR1 MNHEY and CDR2 SMNVEV (reference sequence). There are 14 residues in the CDR3. J gave up 9 bases and V 6 bases, and 6 bases lay outside the gene matches. The CDR3, as DNA: TGTGCCAGCAGACTGACTAGCGGGAGTAGTGAGCAGTTCTTC. As protein: CASRLTSGSSEQFF.

By proportion, this clonotype is medium-sized. The chain is built from TRBV18 and TRBJ2-3; 12 bases line up with TRBD2. V was pared by 2 bases and J by 0 bases, with 0 bases of the junction left unmatched. The V gene's germline CDR1 is KGHSH and CDR2 LQKENI. CDR3 length equals 16 residues. Written as DNA, the CDR3 is TGTGCCAGCTCACCAACTAGCGGGAGGAGCACAGATACGCAGTATTTT. Translating gives CASSPTSGRSTDTQYF.

The chain combines TRBV7-6 with TRBJ2-1; D possibly corresponds to TRBD1 (5 bases). The germline V gene encodes CDR1 SGHVS and CDR2 FNYEAQ. V shed 7 bases and J shed 7 bases, with 23 bases lying between them. The CDR3 is 16 residues long. DNA of the CDR3: TGTGCCAGCACCGATGGGCCAGGGTCAGGGCGGAATGAGCAGTTCTTC. It yields the protein CASTDGPGSGRNEQFF.

As to this clonotype: With a much larger clone just one base away, this may be a read error. The chain links TRBV4-3 to TRBJ2-3; 7 bases agree with TRBD2. Germline lookup yields CDR1 LGHNA and CDR2 YSLEER. The CDR3 loop spans 18 amino acids. The CDR3 DNA reads as TGCGCCGGCAGCCAAGTTCTCTCCCTAGCGGAGTACACAGATACGCAGTATTTT. It yields the protein CAGSQVLSLAEYTDTQYF.

At least ten counts were recorded for this clonotype. The chain employs TRBV11-2 and TRBJ1-1, with 7 bases identical to TRBD1. Germline V gene sequence: CDR1 SGHAT, CDR2 FQNNGV. J lost 5 bases, V lost 3 bases, and 3 bases had no gene match. The CDR3 totals 13 residues. As DNA, the CDR3 is TGTGCCAGCAGCTTTAACAGGGGTACTGAAGCTTTCTTT. It translates to CASSFNRGTEAFF.

By sample share, this clonotype is medium-sized. The chain recombines TRBV10-3 with TRBJ2-7; D is unresolved. Germline V gives CDR1 ENHRY, CDR2 SYGVKD. The CDR3 loop spans 9 amino acids. The ends were cut back, 11 bases at V and 6 bases at J, with 8 bases in the middle. CDR3 loop: CASGREQYF. The CDR3 DNA follows: TGTGCCTCCGGGCGCGAGCAGTACTTC.

A word on this clonotype: Possible read error: a much larger clone is one base away. The chain combines TRBV19 with TRBJ1-1; possibly TRBD1 for D (5 bases). CDR3 length: 13 amino acids. The V end lost 11 bases, the J end lost 4 bases, and 17 bases lay between the germline ends. Germline values: CDR1 LNHDA, CDR2 SQIVND (reference sequence). The CDR3 loop reads CAGEGHLSTEAFF. The CDR3 DNA is TGTGCCGGTGAAGGACACCTGAGCACTGAAGCTTTCTTT. The entire variable domain, with the rest obtained from reference TRBV19 and TRBJ1-1, is as follows: DGGITQSPKYLFRKEGQNVTLSCEQNLNHDAMYWYRQDPGQGLRLIYYSQIVNDFQKGDIAEGYSVSREKKESFPLTVTSAQKNPTAFYLCAGEGHLSTEAFFGQGTRLTVV.

Within the sample, this clonotype is medium-sized. The chain has TRBV7-9 and TRBJ1-4, with D perhaps TRBD1 (6 bases). Trimming took off 5 bases at V and 6 bases at J, with 25 bases between the two ends. This CDR3 contains 18 residues. Germline V gives CDR1 SEHNR, CDR2 FQNEAQ (reference sequence). DNA for the CDR3: TGTGCCAGCAGCGGGGGCCGGGACTACATGCAAGGGCATGAAAAACTGTTTTTT. Protein: CASSGGRDYMQGHEKLFF.

The V call is TRBV7-3, the J call TRBJ2-1; 8 bases agree with TRBD2. The germline CDR1 and CDR2 sequences are SGHTA and FQGTGA. There are 16 residues in the CDR3. J gave up 1 base and V 5 bases, and 7 bases lay outside the gene matches. CDR3 sequence reads: CASSPQAGVSYNEQFF. CDR3 bases: TGTGCCAGCAGCCCCCAAGCGGGAGTGTCCTACAATGAGCAGTTCTTC.

By frequency in the sample, this clonotype is medium-sized. This chain uses TRBV20-1 with TRBJ2-1; TRBD2 matches 7 bases. Germline-derived CDR1 and CDR2 are DFQATT and SNEGSKA (reference sequence). V lost 3 bases to trimming and J lost 8 bases; unmatched junction nucleotides: 16. The CDR3 has 16 amino acids. The CDR3 protein is CSASSLALDGRYEQFF. DNA for the CDR3: TGCAGTGCTAGTTCACTAGCGCTGGACGGGAGGTATGAGCAGTTCTTC.

Ten or more counts support this clonotype. The chain has TRBV28 and TRBJ2-7; the D call may be TRBD1 or TRBD2 (5 bases each). Trimming took off 9 bases at V and 4 bases at J, with 19 bases between the two ends. The length of the CDR3 is 14 residues. Germline V gene sequence: CDR1 MDHEN, CDR2 SYDVKM. The CDR3, as DNA: TGTGCCAGTGGATCAGGGAGAAGGGGATACGAGCAGTACTTC. It specifies CASGSGRRGYEQYF.

The J gene is TRBJ1-6, the V gene TRBV4-1; 8 bases line up with TRBD1. This CDR3 region has 16 residues. CDR1 MGHRA and CDR2 YSYEKL come from the germline V gene. Trimming removed 4 bases from V and 3 bases from J; junction bases left unmatched: 5. Here the CDR3 DNA reads TGCGCCAGCAGCCCACACAGGGGGGACTATAATTCACCCCTCCACTTT. Protein product: CASSPHRGDYNSPLHF.

For this clonotype: A read error may explain this, as a much larger clone is one base away. The rearrangement uses TRBV7-9 and TRBJ1-1; unclear D gene. CDR1 and CDR2 from the germline V gene are SEHNR and FQNEAQ (reference sequence). This CDR3 is 11 amino acids long. V lost 1 base to trimming and J lost 10 bases, with 7 bases between them. CDR3 DNA sequence: TGTGCCAGCAGCTTAGTCCCCGGAGCTTTCTTT. It specifies CASSLVPGAFF.